The 26 T cell receptor beta chains reported below all come from one sample, sequenced in a study of blood T cell repertoires in COVID-19. Method: immunoSEQ multiplex PCR; TCRdb's copy keeps in-frame clones and lacks some. The sample contains 20,000 or so clones, 85% to 90% of which appear only once. The sequencing input was peripheral blood. The receptor set was obtained from a woman aged 60-70 years with active COVID-19.

The V call is TRBV5-1, the J call TRBJ1-1; D uncertain. V lost 4 bases to trimming and J lost 0 bases, with 10 bases between them. This CDR3 is built from 14 residues. Germline V gene sequence: CDR1 SGHRS, CDR2 YFSETQ. The CDR3 spells CASSQTSLNTEAFF. The CDR3 DNA follows: TGCGCCAGCAGCCAGACAAGCTTGAACACTGAAGCTTTCTTT.

The rearrangement uses TRBV2 and TRBJ2-7, with 10 bases lining up with TRBD1. CDR3 size: 14 residues. The V segment lost 8 bases and the J segment 4 bases; nucleotides outside the gene matches: 8. Germline CDR1 is SNHLY and CDR2 is FYNNEI. The CDR3 reads CASWSGQGRYEQYF. In DNA, the CDR3 is TGTGCCAGCTGGTCGGGACAGGGGCGGTACGAGCAGTACTTC.

This rearrangement joins TRBV5-6 to TRBJ1-1; 7 nucleotides line up with TRBD1. Germline assignment: CDR1 SGHDT and CDR2 YYEEEE. The CDR3 runs 14 residues. V lost 5 bases and J lost 6; bases outside the gene matches: 10. The DNA for the CDR3 is TGTGCCAGCAGTCGAACAGGGACAGATGCTGAAGCTTTCTTT. It specifies CASSRTGTDAEAFF.

The chain uses TRBV19 and TRBJ1-3; 7 bases align to TRBD1. Germline V CDR1 and CDR2: LNHDA, SQIVND (reference sequence). This CDR3 comprises 15 residues. J gave up 0 bases and V 6 bases, and 5 bases lay outside the gene matches. The CDR3 protein is CASRTTGSSGNTIYF. CDR3 coding DNA: TGTGCCAGTAGAACGACAGGGAGCTCTGGAAACACCATATATTTT.

The V gene is TRBV12-3 or TRBV12-4, the J gene TRBJ2-7; tentatively, D is TRBD2 (6 bases). This CDR3 has 12 residues. Trimming removed 4 bases from V and 10 bases from J, with 14 bases in between. The CDR3 protein is CASSSAGLPQYF. DNA for the CDR3: TGTGCCAGCAGTTCAGCGGGCCTCCCACAGTACTTC.

The chain carries TRBV9 and TRBJ1-4; TRBD1 aligns across 8 bases. Germline lookup yields CDR1 SGDLS and CDR2 YYNGEE. J gave up 4 bases and V 4 bases, and 3 bases lay outside the gene matches. The CDR3 contains 14 residues. The CDR3 sequence is CASSTTGGNEKLFF. The CDR3 DNA is TGTGCCAGCAGCACCACAGGGGGTAATGAAAAACTGTTTTTT.

The chain joins TRBV10-3 to TRBJ2-5; 8 nucleotides align to TRBD1. V lost 10 bases and J lost 2; bases outside the gene matches: 12. Germline CDR1 ENHRY, CDR2 SYGVKD. The length of the CDR3 is 15 residues. CDR3 sequence reads: CATSNGQGQQETQYF. As DNA, the CDR3 is TGTGCCACCTCAAACGGACAGGGACAGCAAGAGACCCAGTACTTC.

The chain has TRBV7-9 and TRBJ2-7; 8 positions agree with TRBD1. Looked up from germline, CDR1 is SEHNR and CDR2 is FQNEAQ (reference sequence). The CDR3 is 14 residues long. V lost 4 bases, J lost 3 bases, and 5 bases stayed unmatched. DNA of the CDR3: TGTGCCAGCAGCTGGGGACAGGTAGGCTACGAGCAGTACTTC. Encoded protein: CASSWGQVGYEQYF.

Worth noting for this clone: An end of the junction differs from the germline gene, which may be a read error. The CDR3, as DNA: TGTGCCAGCAGCTTTCCCGGGGGAATCACCATATATTTT. Translation gives CASSFPGGITIYF. This chain joins TRBV7-2 and TRBJ1-3; tentative D call: TRBD1 (5 bases). The germline CDR1 and CDR2 sequences are SGHTA and FQGNSA. The CDR3 sequence is 13 residues long.

This clone came up once. This sequence joins TRBV20-1 and TRBJ2-7; possible D gene TRBD1, 5 bases. Trimming removed 7 bases from V and 3 bases from J, with 10 bases in between. The CDR3 is 11 residues long. Germline V gene lookup returns CDR1 DFQATT and CDR2 SNEGSKA (reference sequence). Written as DNA, the CDR3 is TGCAGTGTTTCAGGGAACTACGAGCAGTACTTC. This sequence encodes CSVSGNYEQYF.

This clone was counted a single time. The chain joins TRBV7-7 to TRBJ2-2; the D is unclear. The ends were cut back, 6 bases at V and 4 bases at J, with 12 bases in the middle. The CDR3 covers 14 residues. Germline V gene data show CDR1 as SSHAT and CDR2 as FNYEAQ (reference sequence). The CDR3 is CASRVERSTGELFF. The CDR3 bases are TGTGCCAGCAGGGTGGAGCGAAGCACCGGGGAGCTGTTTTTT. The full variable domain, its missing parts supplied by reference TRBV7-7 and TRBJ2-2, is GAGVSQSPRYKVTKRGQDVTLRCDPISSHATLYWYQQALGQGPEFLTYFNYEAQPDKSGLPSDRFSAERPEGSISTLTIQRTEQRDSAMYRCASRVERSTGELFFGEGSRLTVL.

This clone was counted a single time. The V call is TRBV5-1, the J call TRBJ1-4, with D tentatively TRBD1 (5 bases). The CDR3 length is 15 residues. Per the germline V gene, CDR1 is SGHRS and CDR2 is YFSETQ. V was shortened by 0 bases and J by 8 bases, with 14 bases between the two germline ends. CDR3 sequence (DNA): TGCGCCAGCAGCTTGGAGGGAGGGGAAAAAGAAAAACTGTTTTTT. Translated, it gives CASSLEGGEKEKLFF. The variable domain in full, completed from reference TRBV5-1 and TRBJ1-4, reads KAGVTQTPRYLIKTRGQQVTLSCSPISGHRSVSWYQQTPGQGLQFLFEYFSETQRNKGNFPGRFSGRQFSNSRSEMNVSTLELGDSALYLCASSLEGGEKEKLFFGSGTQLSVL.

The chain uses TRBV9 and TRBJ2-2; D remains ambiguous. Germline CDR1 is SGDLS and CDR2 is YYNGEE. The CDR3 length is 13 residues. V shed 0 bases and J shed 4 bases, with 4 bases lying between them. CDR3 region: CASSVAGTGELFF. The CDR3 coding sequence is TGTGCCAGCAGCGTAGCGGGCACCGGGGAGCTGTTTTTT.

This chain uses TRBV9 with TRBJ1-1; perhaps TRBD1 as D (6 bases). Per germline, CDR1 SGDLS and CDR2 YYNGEE. This CDR3 comprises 13 residues. V lost 4 bases, J lost 6 bases, and 13 bases lay in between. Here the CDR3 DNA reads TGTGCCAGCAGCCCTCAGGGGAGGGCTGAAGCTTTCTTT. Translating it yields CASSPQGRAEAFF.

In this sample, this clone turned up once. The chain combines TRBV5-1 with TRBJ2-2, with no clear D. CDR3 length: 14 residues. The V gene lost 4 bases and the J gene lost 1 base, with 8 bases spanning the gap. Germline V lookup: CDR1 SGHRS, CDR2 YFSETQ. Here the CDR3 DNA reads TGCGCCAGCAGCCTAGATAAGAACACCGGGGAGCTGTTTTTT. Protein: CASSLDKNTGELFF.

V and J are TRBV28 and TRBJ2-3, with D possibly being TRBD2 (6 bases). The CDR3 sequence is 15 residues long. V was cut by 5 bases and J by 5 bases, with 17 bases left in between. The germline V gene has CDR1 MDHEN and CDR2 SYDVKM. CDR3 region: CASSQLGGAGDTQYF. The CDR3 bases are TGTGCCAGCAGTCAGCTGGGGGGAGCTGGAGATACGCAGTATTTT.

This clone was recorded a few times. The CDR3 sequence is CASSSGQVAGNTIYF. The CDR3 DNA follows: TGTGCCAGCAGCTCCGGCCAGGTCGCTGGAAACACCATATATTTT. This chain connects TRBV7-9 to TRBJ1-3; no clear D gene. V was shortened by 4 bases and J by 2 bases, with 12 bases between the two germline ends. Germline CDR1 and CDR2: SEHNR and FQNEAQ (reference sequence). This CDR3 spans 15 amino acids.

This clone was seen only a few times. This chain connects TRBV2 to TRBJ1-5; 8 bases are shared with TRBD1. The V segment lost 6 bases and the J segment 7 bases; nucleotides outside the gene matches: 11. The CDR3 extends over 15 amino acids. From germline, CDR1 is SNHLY and CDR2 FYNNEI. CDR3 sequence (DNA): TGTGCCAGCAGCCCTTGGACAGGGCAGGCGCAGCCCCAGCATTTT. As protein: CASSPWTGQAQPQHF.

The chain combines TRBV27 with TRBJ2-2; weak D call: TRBD1 (5 bases). Trimming removed 0 bases from V and 4 bases from J, with 15 bases in between. The germline V gene has CDR1 MNHEY and CDR2 SMNVEV (reference sequence). This CDR3 is 17 amino acids long. The CDR3 nucleotides are TGTGCCAGCAGTTTATCGAGGCAGGGTAGGATCACCGGGGAGCTGTTTTTT. It translates to CASSLSRQGRITGELFF.

The rearrangement uses TRBV19 and TRBJ1-2; 7 nucleotides align to TRBD1. The CDR3 is 13 amino acids. Germline values: CDR1 LNHDA, CDR2 SQIVND (reference sequence). J lost 6 bases, V lost 2 bases, and 3 bases had no gene match. The CDR3 loop is CASSITGDNGYTF. DNA of the CDR3: TGTGCCAGTAGTATAACAGGGGATAATGGCTACACCTTC.

The chain recombines TRBV10-3 with TRBJ1-1, with 8 bases that match TRBD1. From germline, CDR1 is ENHRY and CDR2 SYGVKD. The length of the CDR3 is 11 residues. Trimming at V came to 10 bases and at J to 10 bases, leaving 8 bases not matched to a gene. CDR3 coding DNA: TGTGCCAGCGGGACAGGTCAAGGAGCTTTCTTT. It specifies CASGTGQGAFF.

The chain uses TRBV6-6 and TRBJ2-1, with D unclear. The CDR3 runs to 12 residues. Germline values: CDR1 MNHNY, CDR2 SVGAGI (reference sequence). The V end lost 2 bases, the J end lost 4 bases, and 3 bases lay between the germline ends. The CDR3 DNA reads as TGTGCCAGCAGTTACCCGTACAATGAGCAGTTCTTC. This codes for CASSYPYNEQFF.

This clone has just one count. The chain employs TRBV12-3 or TRBV12-4 and TRBJ2-5, with D perhaps matching TRBD2 (5 bases). V lost 2 bases, J lost 1 base, and 5 bases lay in between. The CDR3 sequence is 13 residues long. CDR3 amino acids: CASSLRGQETQYF. The CDR3 DNA reads TGTGCCAGCAGTTTACGGGGCCAAGAGACCCAGTACTTC.

V is TRBV6-4 and J is TRBJ1-2; D is perhaps TRBD1 (5 bases). Germline V gene sequence: CDR1 MRHNA, CDR2 SNTAGT. CDR3 length: 15 amino acids. The V gene lost 4 bases and the J gene lost 4 bases, with 16 bases spanning the gap. The CDR3 region is CASSVNPGTSYGYTF. The DNA for the CDR3 is TGTGCCAGCAGTGTCAACCCCGGGACTAGCTATGGCTACACCTTC.

V gene TRBV4-2 combines with J gene TRBJ1-2; a weak D match, TRBD1 (6 bases). With 5 bases removed from V and 6 bases from J, the gap between germline ends came to 10 bases. Germline loops: CDR1 LGHNA, CDR2 YNFKEQ. The CDR3 runs 12 residues. CDR3 in DNA: TGTGCCAGCAGCTATTCAGGGGATGGCTACACCTTC. Translated, it gives CASSYSGDGYTF.

The rearrangement joins TRBV19 to TRBJ2-5; TRBD2 might be the D (6 bases). The CDR3 loop spans 14 amino acids. The germline gives CDR1 LNHDA, CDR2 SQIVND (reference sequence). V lost 5 bases and J lost 1, with 11 bases in between. The DNA of the CDR3 is TGTGCCAGTAGTTCCCGGGACTTCCAAGAGACCCAGTACTTC. It specifies CASSSRDFQETQYF.